This TCR beta chain is drawn from a study of T and B cells in COVID-19 patients. BIOMED2 TRB-A/B primer pools were used in multiplex TRB PCR. MiXCR, applied by TCRdb to the multiplex PCR reads, yields one record per CDR3 protein. The sample includes about 7,200 distinct CDR3 sequences, about a third of them seen just once. TRB was amplified from about 250-500 ng of blood genomic DNA. Deletions cut 2 bases from V and 3 bases from J, with 12 bases between. This CDR3 spans 15 amino acids. Germline CDR1 reads SGHKS; CDR2 reads YYEKEE (reference sequence). This clonotype was detected a few times. The V call is TRBV5-5, the J call TRBJ2-1, with D perhaps matching TRBD1 (6 bases). The receptor was isolated from a human donor who had recovered from COVID-19. What was sequenced was blood. The DNA for the CDR3 is TGTGCCAGCAGCTTACGACAGGACAACTACAATGAGCAGTTCTTC. It is translated as CASSLRQDNYNEQFF.